Reported below is one TCR beta chain. The antigen is unknown. The record originates from a study of OX40 agonist ivuxolimab in advanced cancers. About the research overall: A mean age of about 56 years, range roughly 23 to 85, was recorded, and approximately 80% were male. Study outcomes and limitations: Some of the lowest clonal expansion was seen in partial responders at 0.1-3.0 mg/kg.

The CDR3 has 16 residues. V was trimmed by 1 base and J by 9 bases, leaving 16 bases between them. The germline CDR1 and CDR2 sequences are MNHEY and SVGAGI. The method was immunoSEQ multiplex PCR; TCRdb's version includes in-frame clones alone and lacks a portion of them. The table has tens of thousands of clones, 89% seen once. Sequenced material: CD4+ or CD8+ T cells sorted from blood, taken in a trial of the OX40 agonist ivuxolimab. This receptor was obtained from an adult with an advanced solid tumor such as melanoma, head and neck, liver or kidney cancer. This rearrangement joins TRBV6-5 to TRBJ1-6; no definite D call. The CDR3 nucleotides are TGTGCCAGCAGTTACTACTCCTCCCGGACGTCTTCACCCCTCCACTTT. Protein sequence: CASSYYSSRTSSPLHF.